This T cell receptor (beta chain) is from a study of CD8 T cells in ankylosing spondylitis. Notes on the study in general: Reportedly, disease-linked clones are significantly enriched in ankylosing spondylitis patients' matched synovial fluid. One TCR beta motif, made up of eight or nine highly homologous variants, appeared characteristic of ankylosing spondylitis blood.

Trimming left V 5 bases short and J 1 base short, with 5 bases between. Germline CDR1 DFQATT, CDR2 SNEGSKA (reference sequence). The CDR3 is made up of 11 amino acids. The TCR beta libraries were generated through quantitative 5'-RACE incorporating molecular barcodes. TCRdb ran MiXCR on the 5' RACE reads and lists one entry per CDR3 protein. The sample consists of about 160,000 distinct CDR3 sequences, 9.8% of them appearing once. Points on this clonotype: Its specificity is unknown.

The receptor was derived from a female donor with ankylosing spondylitis or in good health (not recorded which). The sample taken for sequencing was blood, either unsorted or a sorted T cell fraction (not recorded which). The chain uses TRBV20-1 and TRBJ1-1; D call uncertain. The CDR3 sequence is CSAQENTEAFF. The CDR3 DNA follows: TGCAGTGCTCAGGAGAACACTGAAGCTTTCTTT.